This paragraph reports one T cell receptor beta chain. The sample originates from a study of monozygotic twins with inflammatory bowel disease. TCRdb reworked the 5' RACE reads into one entry per CDR3 protein, no DNA. The sample holds about 130,000 distinct CDR3 sequences. The CDR3 runs to 16 residues. The V gene's germline CDR1 is LNHNV and CDR2 YYDKDF (reference sequence). Whole blood, unsorted for T cells, was the source of total RNA. The sequence was obtained from a human donor with ulcerative colitis or Crohn's disease, or a healthy co-twin of an affected twin (not recorded which). Sequencing input: blood. V is TRBV15 and J is TRBJ2-5; the D gene TCRdb calls, TRBD2, cannot be checked with no DNA. The CDR3 reads CATSFRGSGIGETQYF. Looking up the rest from reference TRBV15 and TRBJ2-5 gives the full variable domain: DAMVIQNPRYQVTQFGKPVTLSCSQTLNHNVMYWYQQKSSQAPKLLFHYYDKDFNNEADTPDNFQSRRPNTSFCFLDIRSPGLGDTAMYLCATSFRGSGIGETQYFGPGTRLLVL.